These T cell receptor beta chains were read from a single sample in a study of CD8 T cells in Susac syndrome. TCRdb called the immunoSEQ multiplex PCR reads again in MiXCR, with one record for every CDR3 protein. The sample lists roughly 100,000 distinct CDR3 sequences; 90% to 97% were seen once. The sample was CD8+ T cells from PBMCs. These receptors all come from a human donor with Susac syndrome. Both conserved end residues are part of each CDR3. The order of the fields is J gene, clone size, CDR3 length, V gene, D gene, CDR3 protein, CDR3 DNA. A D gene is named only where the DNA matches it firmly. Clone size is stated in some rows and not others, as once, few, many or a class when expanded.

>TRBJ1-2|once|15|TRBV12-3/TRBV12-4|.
CASSFMATANYGYTF
TGTGCCAGCAGTTTTATGGCGACGGCTAACTATGGCTACACCTTC
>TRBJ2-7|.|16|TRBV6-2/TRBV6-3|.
CASSLQGILRWYEQYF
TGTGCCAGCAGTTTACAGGGCATCCTGCGGTGGTACGAGCAGTACTTC
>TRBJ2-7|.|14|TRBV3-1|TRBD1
CASSRQGTSYEQYF
TGTGCCAGCAGTCGACAGGGTACCTCCTACGAGCAGTACTTC
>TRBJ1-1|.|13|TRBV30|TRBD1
CAWTTGANTEAFF
TGTGCCTGGACGACAGGGGCGAACACTGAAGCTTTCTTT
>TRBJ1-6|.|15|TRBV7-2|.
CASSLEGLGASPLHF
TGTGCCAGCAGCTTAGAGGGGTTAGGTGCGTCACCCCTCCACTTT
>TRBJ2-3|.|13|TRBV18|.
CASSLEEGDTQYF
TGTGCCAGCTCACTGGAGGAGGGAGATACGCAGTATTTT
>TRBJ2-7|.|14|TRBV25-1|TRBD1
CATGTRTGAYEQYF
TGTGCCACCGGGACACGGACAGGGGCCTACGAGCAGTACTTC
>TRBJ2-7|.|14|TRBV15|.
CATSREREIDEQYF
TGTGCCACCAGCAGAGAGAGGGAGATCGACGAGCAGTACTTC
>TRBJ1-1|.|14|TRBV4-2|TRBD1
CASSRQGADTEAFF
TGTGCCAGCAGCCGCCAGGGGGCGGACACTGAAGCTTTCTTT
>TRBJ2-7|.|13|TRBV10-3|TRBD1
CAIRDRVTDEQYF
TGTGCCATCAGAGACAGGGTCACCGACGAGCAGTACTTC
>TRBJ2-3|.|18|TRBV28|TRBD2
CASSLRTSGGMKADTQYF
TGTGCCAGCAGTTTAAGGACTAGCGGGGGGATGAAGGCAGATACGCAGTATTTT
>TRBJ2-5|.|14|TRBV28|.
CASTPSGARETQYF
TGTGCCAGCACTCCCTCAGGGGCACGGGAGACCCAGTACTTC
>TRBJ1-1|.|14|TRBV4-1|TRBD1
CASSMGQGYTEAFF
TGCGCCAGCAGCATGGGACAGGGCTACACTGAAGCTTTCTTT
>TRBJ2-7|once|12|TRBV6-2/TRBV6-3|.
CASSYFSYEQYF
TGTGCCAGCAGTTATTTCTCCTACGAGCAGTACTTC
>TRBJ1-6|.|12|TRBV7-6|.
CASSSTNSPLHF
TGTGCCAGCAGCTCGACCAATTCACCCCTCCACTTT
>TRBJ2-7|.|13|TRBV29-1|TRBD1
CSVTGGSIYEQYF
TGCAGTGTTACAGGGGGCTCGATCTACGAGCAGTACTTC
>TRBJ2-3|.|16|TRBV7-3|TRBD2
CASSPGTSGGADTQYF
TGTGCCAGCAGCCCCGGGACTAGCGGGGGGGCAGATACGCAGTATTTT
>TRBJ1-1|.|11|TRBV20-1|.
CSASLVDEAFF
TGCAGTGCTAGTTTGGTCGACGAAGCTTTCTTT
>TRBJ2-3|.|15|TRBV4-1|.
CASSQDLTSPDTQYF
TGCGCCAGCAGCCAAGATCTCACTTCCCCAGATACGCAGTATTTT
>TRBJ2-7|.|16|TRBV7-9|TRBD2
CASSFAGGGTSYEQYF
TGTGCCAGCAGCTTCGCGGGCGGGGGGACCTCCTACGAGCAGTACTTC
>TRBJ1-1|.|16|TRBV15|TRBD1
CATSRGVTGEAAEAFF
TGTGCCACCAGCAGAGGAGTAACAGGGGAGGCGGCTGAAGCTTTCTTT
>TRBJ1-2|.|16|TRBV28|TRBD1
CASSLPGTGSFYGYTF
TGTGCCAGCAGCCTACCTGGGACAGGGTCTTTCTATGGCTACACCTTC
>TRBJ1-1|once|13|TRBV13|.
CASSPQLNTEAFF
TGTGCCAGCAGCCCACAACTGAACACTGAAGCTTTCTTT
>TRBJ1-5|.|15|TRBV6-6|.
CASSSPELSNQPQHF
TGTGCCAGCAGTTCCCCGGAACTTAGCAATCAGCCCCAGCATTTT
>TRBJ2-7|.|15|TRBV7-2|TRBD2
CASSSRLAGTREQYF
TGTGCCAGCAGCTCCCGACTAGCGGGGACCCGGGAGCAGTACTTC
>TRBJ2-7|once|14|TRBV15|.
CATSRDRSSYEQYF
TGTGCCACCAGCAGGGACCGCAGCTCCTACGAGCAGTACTTC
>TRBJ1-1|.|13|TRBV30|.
CAWGGGGNTEAFF
TGTGCCTGGGGTGGAGGAGGGAACACTGAAGCTTTCTTT
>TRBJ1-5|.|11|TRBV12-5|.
CASGLGQPQHF
TGTGCTAGTGGATTAGGACAGCCCCAGCATTTT
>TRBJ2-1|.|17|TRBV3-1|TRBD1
CASSQAGGTGLYNEQFF
TGTGCCAGCAGCCAAGCGGGCGGGACAGGGCTTTACAATGAGCAGTTCTTC
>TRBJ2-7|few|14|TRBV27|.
CASSSLGVSGEQYF
TGTGCCAGCAGCTCGCTGGGGGTATCAGGCGAGCAGTACTTC
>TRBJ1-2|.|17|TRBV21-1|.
CASSNPPETGTRYGYTF
TGTGCCAGCAGCAATCCCCCAGAGACAGGAACGCGCTATGGCTACACCTTC
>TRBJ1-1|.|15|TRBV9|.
CASSVAPGQNTEAFF
TGTGCCAGCAGCGTAGCTCCGGGACAGAACACTGAAGCTTTCTTT
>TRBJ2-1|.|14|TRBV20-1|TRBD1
CSVMTGWNYNEQFF
TGCAGTGTTATGACAGGGTGGAACTACAATGAGCAGTTCTTC
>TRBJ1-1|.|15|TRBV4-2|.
CASSLLGERGGEAFF
TGTGCCAGCAGCCTCCTCGGCGAGAGGGGTGGTGAAGCTTTCTTT
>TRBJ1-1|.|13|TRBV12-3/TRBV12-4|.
CASSPGPSTEAFF
TGTGCCAGCAGTCCGGGACCAAGCACTGAAGCTTTCTTT
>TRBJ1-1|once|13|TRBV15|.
CAIEDTANTEAFF
TGTGCCATAGAGGACACTGCGAACACTGAAGCTTTCTTT
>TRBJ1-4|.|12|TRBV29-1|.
CSVAETGEKLFF
TGCAGCGTGGCCGAGACAGGTGAAAAACTGTTTTTT
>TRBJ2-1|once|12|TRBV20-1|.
CSARPGSSEQFF
TGCAGTGCTAGACCGGGTAGTTCAGAGCAGTTCTTC
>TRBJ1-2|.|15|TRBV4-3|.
CASSQDHTQNYGYTF
TGCGCCAGCAGCCAAGATCATACTCAAAACTATGGCTACACCTTC
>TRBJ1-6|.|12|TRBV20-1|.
CSAKTGNSPLHF
TGCAGTGCTAAGACCGGGAATTCACCCCTCCACTTT
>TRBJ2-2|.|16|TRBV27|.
CASPKAGYQNTGELFF
TGTGCCAGCCCTAAGGCAGGTTATCAGAACACCGGGGAGCTGTTTTTT
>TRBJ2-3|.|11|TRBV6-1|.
CASSSGYTQYF
TGTGCCAGCAGTTCGGGGTATACGCAGTATTTT
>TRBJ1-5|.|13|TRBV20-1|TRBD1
CSAREGGSQPQHF
TGCAGTGCTAGAGAAGGGGGCAGTCAGCCCCAGCATTTT
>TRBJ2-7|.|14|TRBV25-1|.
CASSEPTRGNEQYF
TGTGCCAGCAGTGAACCCACTAGGGGGAACGAGCAGTACTTC
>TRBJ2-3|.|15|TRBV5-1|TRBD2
CASSIAGGPADTQYF
TGCGCCAGCAGCATAGCGGGGGGGCCTGCCGATACGCAGTATTTT